A single sample is the source of the 21 T cell receptor beta chains below, sequenced in a study of blood T cell repertoires in COVID-19. The table came from immunoSEQ multiplex PCR; TCRdb's copy has only in-frame clones and leaves some out. The sample consists of 360,000 or so clones, roughly 87% of them appearing once. The sample was PBMCs or T cells enriched from blood (not recorded which). These receptors were collected from a woman between 45 and 65 years old who had recovered from COVID-19.

V gene TRBV29-1 combines with J gene TRBJ2-5; 7 positions match TRBD2. Germline values: CDR1 SQVTM, CDR2 ANQGSEA. V was clipped by 4 bases and J by 0 bases; unmatched bases: 8. The CDR3 totals 15 residues. This chain's CDR3 is CSVGLRLADQETQYF. The CDR3 DNA is TGCAGCGTTGGGCTGCGGCTAGCGGACCAAGAGACCCAGTACTTC.

The chain carries TRBV7-9 and TRBJ2-6; D is ambiguous. Germline V gene sequence: CDR1 SEHNR, CDR2 FQNEAQ (reference sequence). Trimming removed 0 bases at V and 1 base at J, with 7 bases between. The CDR3 contains 16 residues. CDR3: CASSLAGSSGANVLTF. DNA for the CDR3: TGTGCCAGCAGCTTAGCGGGCTCATCTGGGGCCAACGTCCTGACTTTC.

In regard to this clone: Its ends do not fully match the called genes, so a read error is possible. The gene calls are TRBV5-1 and TRBJ2-2, with D perhaps matching TRBD2 (7 bases). CDR1 and CDR2 (germline): SGHRS, YFSETQ. There are 14 residues in the CDR3. CDR3 DNA sequence: TGCCCCAGCAACGAGGGGGGGAGCACCGGGGAGCTGTTTTTT. This sequence encodes CPSNEGGSTGELFF.

The rearrangement links TRBV5-8 to TRBJ1-5; perhaps TRBD1 as D (5 bases). Trimming left V 0 bases short and J 7 bases short, with 5 bases between. This CDR3 comprises 12 residues. The germline V gene has CDR1 SGHTS and CDR2 YDEGEE. The CDR3 nucleotides read TGTGCCAGCAGCTTGGGACAGCAGCCCCAGCATTTT. Translated: CASSLGQQPQHF.

A few counts support this clone. The chain links TRBV5-8 to TRBJ1-5; D ambiguous. In germline, CDR1 is SGHTS, CDR2 YDEGEE. The CDR3 spans 15 residues. V gave up 1 base and J gave up 4 bases, with 12 bases separating them. The CDR3 spells CASSLSTNNNQPQHF. The CDR3, as DNA: TGTGCCAGCAGCTTGTCCACAAATAATAATCAGCCCCAGCATTTT.

The chain recombines TRBV4-3 with TRBJ2-5, with 11 positions matching TRBD1. The J segment lost 1 base and the V segment lost 4 bases, leaving 14 bases of the junction unmatched. The CDR3 totals 19 residues. CDR1 is LGHNA, CDR2 YSLEER, per germline. CDR3 nucleotide sequence: TGCGCCAGCAGCCCCTATGAACCCGGGACAGGGGGAGCCCAAGAGACCCAGTACTTC. This codes for CASSPYEPGTGGAQETQYF.

This clone was detected once. The CDR3 nucleotides read TGTGCCAGTAGCATCGACTTCTCTGGAAACACCATATATTTT. This gives the protein CASSIDFSGNTIYF. The rearrangement links TRBV19 to TRBJ1-3; D unclear. The CDR3 runs 14 residues. The germline V gene has CDR1 LNHDA and CDR2 SQIVND (reference sequence). V lost 6 bases to trimming and J lost 0 bases, with 9 bases between them.

CDR3 region: CASSSIAVAGNTIYF. In nucleotides, the CDR3 is TGTGCCAGTAGTTCTATAGCGGTTGCTGGAAACACCATATATTTT. The chain has TRBV19 and TRBJ1-3; D gene uncertain. Germline V lookup: CDR1 LNHDA, CDR2 SQIVND (reference sequence). The CDR3 spans 15 residues. The V and J ends lost 5 bases and 2 bases respectively, with 13 bases between them.

This clone showed up just once. The chain combines TRBV3-1 (or the pseudogene TRBV3-2) with TRBJ2-5, with D maybe TRBD2 (6 bases). Trimming left V 5 bases short and J 1 base short, with 11 bases between. Looked up from germline, CDR1 is LGHDT and CDR2 is YNNKEL (reference sequence). The CDR3 has 14 amino acids. The CDR3 DNA reads as TGTGCCAGCAGCTTACAAGCGGGCCAAGAGACCCAGTACTTC. Translating gives CASSLQAGQETQYF.

On this clone itself: Sequence at one end of the junction differs from germline and may be a read error. The J gene is TRBJ1-2, the V gene TRBV18; 8 nucleotides match TRBD1. Looked up from germline, CDR1 is KGHSH and CDR2 is LQKENI. The CDR3 runs to 16 residues. The CDR3 DNA follows: TGTGCCAGCGCACCCGAATTACAGGGGGGCCCATATGGCTACACCTTC. Residues: CASAPELQGGPYGYTF.

The chain recombines TRBV11-2 with TRBJ2-7; perhaps TRBD2 as D (6 bases). V lost 5 bases, J lost 4 bases, and 27 bases lay in between. From germline, CDR1 is SGHAT and CDR2 FQNNGV. This CDR3 contains 18 residues. The CDR3 loop reads CASSQTYPGLQVRYEQYF. The CDR3 nucleotides are TGTGCCAGCAGCCAGACCTACCCGGGACTTCAAGTAAGATACGAGCAGTACTTC.

This chain uses TRBV6-4 with TRBJ1-1; tentatively, D is TRBD1 (6 bases). Germline assignment: CDR1 MRHNA and CDR2 SNTAGT. CDR3 length: 14 amino acids. Trimming took 2 bases from V and 4 from J, leaving 11 bases between them. The chain's CDR3 is CASSDPQGSTEAFF. As DNA, the CDR3 is TGTGCCAGCAGTGACCCACAGGGATCCACTGAAGCTTTCTTT.

In DNA, the CDR3 is TGTGCCACCAGCACACTAAGGGGTAATTCACCCCTCCACTTT. Amino acid sequence: CATSTLRGNSPLHF. This rearrangement joins TRBV15 to TRBJ1-6; D is possibly TRBD1 (5 bases). Looked up from germline, CDR1 is LNHNV and CDR2 is YYDKDF (reference sequence). The CDR3 extends over 14 amino acids. Trimming took off 4 bases at V and 6 bases at J, with 10 bases between the two ends.

The chain is built from TRBV2 and TRBJ1-5, with D possibly being TRBD1 (6 bases). V lost 4 bases to trimming and J lost 5 bases, with 18 bases between them. Germline V lookup: CDR1 SNHLY, CDR2 FYNNEI. The CDR3 contains 16 residues. CDR3 in DNA: TGTGCCAGCAGTGCCGAACGCGGGGGGCTGGATCAGCCCCAGCATTTT. Residues: CASSAERGGLDQPQHF.

The V gene is TRBV19, the J gene TRBJ1-6, with D tentatively TRBD1 (5 bases). V lost 9 bases and J lost 5, with 8 bases in between. CDR1 is LNHDA, CDR2 SQIVND, per germline (reference sequence). This CDR3 comprises 12 residues. CDR3 DNA sequence: TGTGCCAGCAGGGCGAATAATTCACCCCTCCACTTT. Translated: CASRANNSPLHF.

The gene calls are TRBV3-1 (or the pseudogene TRBV3-2) and TRBJ2-1; TRBD2 agrees at 7 bases. The germline gives CDR1 LGHDT, CDR2 YNNKEL (reference sequence). Trimming cost V 0 bases and J 5 bases; bases outside gene matches: 7. The CDR3 sequence is 16 residues long. As DNA, the CDR3 is TGTGCCAGCAGCCAAGATTTTTTGAGCGGGAACAATGAGCAGTTCTTC. Protein sequence: CASSQDFLSGNNEQFF.

The chain recombines TRBV7-2 with TRBJ2-1, with TRBD2 matching over 8 bases. The J segment lost 4 bases and the V segment lost 8 bases, leaving 10 bases of the junction unmatched. The V gene's germline CDR1 is SGHTA and CDR2 FQGNSA. The CDR3 loop spans 15 amino acids. The CDR3 region is CASYRWASGYNEQFF. In DNA form, the CDR3 reads TGTGCCAGCTACCGGTGGGCTAGCGGGTACAATGAGCAGTTCTTC.

The chain has TRBV9 and TRBJ1-2; D is undetermined. In germline, CDR1 is SGDLS, CDR2 YYNGEE. V lost 0 bases and J lost 7, with 16 bases in between. The CDR3 has 15 residues. DNA of the CDR3: TGTGCCAGCAGCGTAGAGGCCGGACTAAGGGCTGGCTACACCTTC. This encodes CASSVEAGLRAGYTF.

This clone was observed once. The rearrangement links TRBV19 to TRBJ1-5; maybe TRBD1 (5 bases). Germline CDR1 is LNHDA and CDR2 is SQIVND (reference sequence). V was shortened by 10 bases and J by 3 bases, with 13 bases between the two germline ends. CDR3 length equals 13 residues. The CDR3: CATQDRDNQPQHF. The CDR3 DNA sequence: TGTGCCACGCAAGACAGAGACAATCAGCCCCAGCATTTT.

This chain joins TRBV5-4 and TRBJ2-7, with 7 bases that match TRBD1. The V gene end was trimmed by 2 bases and the J gene end by 6 bases; junction bases not matched to a gene: 11. This CDR3 is built from 15 residues. Looked up from germline, CDR1 is SGHNT and CDR2 is YYREEE (reference sequence). CDR3 DNA sequence: TGTGCCAGCAGCTTTGGTCAACAGGGGCAGGGCGAGCAGTACTTC. Amino acid sequence: CASSFGQQGQGEQYF.

The CDR3: CASSLLAGGYQETQYF. The CDR3 nucleotides read TGCGCCAGCAGCTTGTTAGCGGGGGGGTACCAAGAGACCCAGTACTTC. The chain couples TRBV5-1 to TRBJ2-5; 11 nucleotides match TRBD2. Germline lookup yields CDR1 SGHRS and CDR2 YFSETQ. CDR3 length: 16 amino acids. With 1 base clipped from V and 0 bases from J, the junction kept 2 bases outside the gene matches.